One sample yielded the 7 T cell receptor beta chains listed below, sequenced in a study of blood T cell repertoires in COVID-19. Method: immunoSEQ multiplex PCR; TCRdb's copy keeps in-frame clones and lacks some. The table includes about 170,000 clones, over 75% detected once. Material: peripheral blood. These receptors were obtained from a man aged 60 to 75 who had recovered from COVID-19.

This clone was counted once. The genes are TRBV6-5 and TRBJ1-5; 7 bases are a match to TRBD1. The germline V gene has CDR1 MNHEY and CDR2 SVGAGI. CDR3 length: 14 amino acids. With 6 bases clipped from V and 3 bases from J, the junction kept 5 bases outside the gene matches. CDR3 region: CASRRTGDNQPQHF. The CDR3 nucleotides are TGTGCCAGCAGGCGGACAGGTGACAATCAGCCCCAGCATTTT.

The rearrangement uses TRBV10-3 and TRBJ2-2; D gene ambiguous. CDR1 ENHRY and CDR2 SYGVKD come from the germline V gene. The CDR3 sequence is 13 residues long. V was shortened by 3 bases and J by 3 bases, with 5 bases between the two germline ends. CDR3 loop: CAISEEDTGELFF. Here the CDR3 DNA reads TGTGCCATCAGTGAAGAGGACACCGGGGAGCTGTTTTTT.

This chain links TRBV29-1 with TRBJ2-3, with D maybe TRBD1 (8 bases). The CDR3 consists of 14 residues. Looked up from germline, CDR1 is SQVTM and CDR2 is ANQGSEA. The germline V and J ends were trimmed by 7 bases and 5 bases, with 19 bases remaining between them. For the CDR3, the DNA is TGCAGCGGAAAAGACAGGGGAGGGAGAGATACGCAGTATTTT. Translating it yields CSGKDRGGRDTQYF.

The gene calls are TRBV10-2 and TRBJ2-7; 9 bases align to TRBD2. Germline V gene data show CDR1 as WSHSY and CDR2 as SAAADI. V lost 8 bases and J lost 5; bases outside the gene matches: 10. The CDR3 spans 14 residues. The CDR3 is CASSPSGGINEQYF. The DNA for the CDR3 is TGCGCCAGCTCTCCAAGCGGGGGGATAAACGAGCAGTACTTC.

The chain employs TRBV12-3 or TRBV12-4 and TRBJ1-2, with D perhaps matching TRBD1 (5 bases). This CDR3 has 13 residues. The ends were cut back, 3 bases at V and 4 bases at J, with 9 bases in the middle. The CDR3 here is CASSLQGIYGYTF. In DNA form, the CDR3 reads TGTGCCAGCAGTTTGCAGGGTATCTATGGCTACACCTTC.

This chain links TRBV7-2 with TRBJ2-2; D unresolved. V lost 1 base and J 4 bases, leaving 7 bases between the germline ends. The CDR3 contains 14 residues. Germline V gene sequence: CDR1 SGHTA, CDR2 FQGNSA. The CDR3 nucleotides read TGTGCCAGCAGCTTAGGAATCGGCACCGGGGAGCTGTTTTTT. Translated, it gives CASSLGIGTGELFF.

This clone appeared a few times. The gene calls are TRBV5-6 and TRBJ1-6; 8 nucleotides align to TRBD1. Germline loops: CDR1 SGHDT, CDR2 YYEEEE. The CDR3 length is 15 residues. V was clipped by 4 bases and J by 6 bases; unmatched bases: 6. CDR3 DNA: TGTGCCAGCAGCAGGACAGGGTTGGGTAATTCACCCCTCCACTTT. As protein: CASSRTGLGNSPLHF.